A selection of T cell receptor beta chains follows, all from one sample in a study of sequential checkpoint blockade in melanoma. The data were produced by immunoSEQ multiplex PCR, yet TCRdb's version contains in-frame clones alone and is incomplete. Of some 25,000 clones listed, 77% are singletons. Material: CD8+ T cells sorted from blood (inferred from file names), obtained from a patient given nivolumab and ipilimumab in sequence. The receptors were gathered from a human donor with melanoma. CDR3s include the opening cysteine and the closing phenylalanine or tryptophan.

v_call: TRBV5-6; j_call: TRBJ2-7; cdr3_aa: CASSFLPGGNYEQYF
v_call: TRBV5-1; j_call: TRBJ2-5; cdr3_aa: CASSNRRDRGPQETQYF
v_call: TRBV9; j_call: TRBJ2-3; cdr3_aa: CASSEYGGAGTDTQYF
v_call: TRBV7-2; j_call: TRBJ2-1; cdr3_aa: CASSLGSARGNEQFF
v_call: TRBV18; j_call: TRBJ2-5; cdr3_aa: CASSPRGETQYF
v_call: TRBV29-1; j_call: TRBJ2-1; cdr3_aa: CSVGQGYNEQFF
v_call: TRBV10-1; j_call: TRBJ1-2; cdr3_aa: CASSESRGNYGYTF
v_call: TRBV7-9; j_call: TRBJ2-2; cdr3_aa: CASSIPGLSSELFF
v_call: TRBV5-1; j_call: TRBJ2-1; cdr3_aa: CASSGTGPSSYNEQFF
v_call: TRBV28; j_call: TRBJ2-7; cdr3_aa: CASSSGTSGLNEQYF
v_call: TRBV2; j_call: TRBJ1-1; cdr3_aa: CASSEALILGADTEAFF
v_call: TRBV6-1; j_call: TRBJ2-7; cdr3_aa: CASSTTVRYEQYF
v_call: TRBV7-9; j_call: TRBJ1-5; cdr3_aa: CASSLGPGGGNQPQHF